Sequencing of this T cell receptor (beta chain) was carried out in a study of CD8 T cells in ankylosing spondylitis. TCRdb redid the calling of the 5' RACE reads with MiXCR, one entry per CDR3 protein. The sample has roughly 400,000 distinct CDR3 sequences, approximately 20% seen once. General study points: Blood of patients with ankylosing spondylitis appeared to be characterized by a TCR beta motif of several highly homologous variants. CD8+ disease-linked clones were present at relatively low frequencies in blood.

V was clipped by 1 base and J by 6 bases, with 10 bases between them. CDR3 length: 13 amino acids. This clonotype turned up a few times. Antigen: not known. The source is a male donor with ankylosing spondylitis. This sequence joins TRBV12-3 or TRBV12-4 and TRBJ2-7; D is unclear. The specimen was blood, either unsorted or a sorted T cell fraction (not recorded which). DNA of the CDR3: TGTGCCAGCAGTTTAGATCTGGGTGCCGAGCAGTACTTC. Its translation is CASSLDLGAEQYF.